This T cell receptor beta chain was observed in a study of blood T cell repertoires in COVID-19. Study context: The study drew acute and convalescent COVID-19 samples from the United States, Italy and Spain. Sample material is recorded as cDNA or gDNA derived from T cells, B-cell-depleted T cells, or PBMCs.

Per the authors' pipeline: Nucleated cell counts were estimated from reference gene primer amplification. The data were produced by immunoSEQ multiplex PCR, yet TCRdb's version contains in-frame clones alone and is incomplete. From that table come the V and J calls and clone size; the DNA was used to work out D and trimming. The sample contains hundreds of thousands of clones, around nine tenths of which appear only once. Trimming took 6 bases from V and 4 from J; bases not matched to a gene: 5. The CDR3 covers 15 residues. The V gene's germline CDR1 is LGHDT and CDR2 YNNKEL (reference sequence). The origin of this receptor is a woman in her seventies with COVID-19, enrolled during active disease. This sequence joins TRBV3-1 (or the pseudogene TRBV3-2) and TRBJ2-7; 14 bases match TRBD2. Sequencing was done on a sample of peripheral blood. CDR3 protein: CASRSGLAGVYEQYF. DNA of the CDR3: TGTGCCAGCAGGTCGGGACTAGCGGGAGTTTACGAGCAGTACTTC.